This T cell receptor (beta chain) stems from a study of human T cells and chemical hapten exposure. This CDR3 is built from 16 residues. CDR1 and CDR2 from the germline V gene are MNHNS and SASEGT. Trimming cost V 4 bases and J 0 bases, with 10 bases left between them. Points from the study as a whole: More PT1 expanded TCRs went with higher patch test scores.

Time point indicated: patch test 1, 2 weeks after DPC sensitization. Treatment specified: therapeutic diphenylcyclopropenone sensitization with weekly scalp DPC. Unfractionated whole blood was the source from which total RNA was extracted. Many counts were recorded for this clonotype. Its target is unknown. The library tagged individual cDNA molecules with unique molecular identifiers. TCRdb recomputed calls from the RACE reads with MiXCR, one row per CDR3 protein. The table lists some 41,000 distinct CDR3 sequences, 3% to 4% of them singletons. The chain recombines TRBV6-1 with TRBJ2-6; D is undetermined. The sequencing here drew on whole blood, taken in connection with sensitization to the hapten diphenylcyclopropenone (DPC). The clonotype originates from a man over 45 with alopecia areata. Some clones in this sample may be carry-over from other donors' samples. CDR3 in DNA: TGTGCCAGCAGTGGCAGGCGGCCCTCTGGGGCCAACGTCCTGACTTTC. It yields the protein CASSGRRPSGANVLTF.